This is a list of T cell receptor beta chains from one sample in a study of T cell responses to AZD1222 COVID-19 vaccine. Libraries were prepared by immunoSEQ multiplex PCR; TCRdb keeps only in-frame clonotypes and omits some of them. Of over 100,000 clones listed, more than 70% are singletons. The sample was peripheral blood, taken on day 0 of AZD1222 vaccination. These receptors came from an adult in good health. Both conserved end residues are part of each CDR3. The order of the fields is J gene, D gene, clone size, V gene, CDR3 DNA, CDR3 protein. D genes are given only for firm matches. Only some rows state a clone size, as once, few, many or a class for expanded clones.

TRBJ1-6 | NA | NA | TRBV3-1/TRBV3-2 | TGTGCCAGCAGCAGACAGAGCTCCTATAATTCACCCCTCCACTTT | CASSRQSSYNSPLHF
TRBJ1-2 | NA | NA | TRBV10-1 | TGCGCCAGCAGTGAGGGGGAAGCGGGCTATGGCTACACCTTC | CASSEGEAGYGYTF
TRBJ2-1 | NA | NA | TRBV12-2 | TGTGCAAGTCGCTTAGTTGGCCGGGAGGGCCTCAATGAGCAGTTCTTC | CASRLVGREGLNEQFF
TRBJ2-1 | TRBD2 | NA | TRBV9 | TGTGCCAGCAGTCTTGTAGCGGGAGGCCAAAGATACTCCTACAATGAGCAGTTCTTC | CASSLVAGGQRYSYNEQFF
TRBJ2-1 | NA | NA | TRBV1 | TGCACCAGCAGCCAGCCAGCCCCCAGCTCCTACAATGAGCAGTTCTTC | CTSSQPAPSSYNEQFF
TRBJ1-3 | NA | NA | TRBV2 | TGTGCCACCTCCCTCGGGGGGGCCTCTGGAAACACCATATATTTT | CATSLGGASGNTIYF
TRBJ2-7 | TRBD2 | NA | TRBV19 | TGTGCCAGTACGGGGACCTTTGAATCCGGGACTAGTGGCGAGCAGTACTTC | CASTGTFESGTSGEQYF
TRBJ1-5 | NA | once | TRBV4-3 | TGCGCCAGCAGCCAAGATACCGGCCAGCCCCAGCATTTT | CASSQDTGQPQHF
TRBJ2-5 | TRBD2 | NA | TRBV13 | TGTGCCAGCAGCTTAGTTGCGGGGGGGAAAGAGACCCAGTACTTC | CASSLVAGGKETQYF
TRBJ2-7 | NA | NA | TRBV6-1 | TGTGCCAGCAGTGAGTACGTCTCCTACGAGCAGTACTTC | CASSEYVSYEQYF
TRBJ2-1 | TRBD1 | NA | TRBV6-5 | TGTGCCAGCAGGATGACAGGGGTCAATGAGCAGTTCTTC | CASRMTGVNEQFF
TRBJ1-1 | NA | NA | TRBV7-9 | TGTGCCAGCAGCTTGACAGTTATCTCTGAAGCTTTCTTT | CASSLTVISEAFF
TRBJ1-1 | NA | NA | TRBV5-4 | TGTGCCAGCAGCTCGCACAGGAACACTGAAGCTTTCTTT | CASSSHRNTEAFF
TRBJ2-2 | TRBD2 | NA | TRBV27 | TGTGCCAGCAGCGCCCTTGCGGGAGGAGGGAACACCGGGGAGCTGTTTTTT | CASSALAGGGNTGELFF
TRBJ1-2 | NA | NA | TRBV20-1 | TGCAGTGCTAGTTCGCAGGGAGGCTACACCTTC | CSASSQGGYTF
TRBJ1-1 | NA | NA | TRBV3-1/TRBV3-2 | TGTGCCAGCAGCCAAGAAGGCACTGAAGCTTTCTTT | CASSQEGTEAFF
TRBJ1-2 | NA | NA | TRBV12-3/TRBV12-4 | TGTGCCAGCACCGGGACTTTTAACTATGGCTACACCTTC | CASTGTFNYGYTF
TRBJ2-7 | NA | NA | TRBV7-8 | TGTGCCAGCGGTCCCTCCGGGAGCCCCTACGAGCAGTACTTC | CASGPSGSPYEQYF
TRBJ1-1 | NA | NA | TRBV7-8 | TGTGCCAGCAGCTTAGGAGGGGAAGCTTTCTTT | CASSLGGEAFF
TRBJ2-7 | NA | NA | TRBV5-5 | TGTGCCAGCAGCTTGGCCATAGGGACACTTTACGAGCAGTACTTC | CASSLAIGTLYEQYF
TRBJ2-1 | TRBD2 | NA | TRBV6-1 | TGTGCCAGCAGTGTCTCTTCGGAGACTAGCTTCTACAATGAGCAGTTCTTC | CASSVSSETSFYNEQFF
TRBJ1-5 | NA | NA | TRBV19 | TGTGCCAGTACCCTAGTTGCTCGCAATCAGCCCCAGCATTTT | CASTLVARNQPQHF
TRBJ1-5 | NA | NA | TRBV6-5 | TGTGCCAGCAGCCTCCAGGGGCTTAGCAATCAGCCCCAGCATTTT | CASSLQGLSNQPQHF
TRBJ2-1 | TRBD2 | NA | TRBV27 | TGTGCCAGCAGTTTATTAGCGGGGGGGTACAATGAGCAGTTCTTC | CASSLLAGGYNEQFF
TRBJ1-5 | NA | NA | TRBV19 | TGTGCCAGTAGTTCCCGGGACGGAAGCAATCAGCCCCAGCATTTT | CASSSRDGSNQPQHF
TRBJ2-5 | TRBD1 | NA | TRBV10-1 | TGCGCCAGCAGTCGGGACAGGGGAGAGACCCAGTACTTC | CASSRDRGETQYF
TRBJ1-5 | TRBD1 | NA | TRBV2 | TGTGCCAGCCGACTTGACAGGGCAAGCAATCAGCCCCAGCATTTT | CASRLDRASNQPQHF
TRBJ1-2 | NA | NA | TRBV19 | TGTGCCAGTAGTGGGGTCTATGGCTACACCTTC | CASSGVYGYTF
TRBJ1-2 | NA | NA | TRBV19 | TGTGCCAGTAGTATAACCCCAGGGACTCCTAGCTATGGCTACACCTTC | CASSITPGTPSYGYTF
TRBJ2-2 | TRBD2 | NA | TRBV10-3 | TGTGCCATCAGTACTAGCGGGGGGAGTATTGGCGGGGAGCTGTTTTTT | CAISTSGGSIGGELFF
TRBJ2-5 | TRBD2 | once | TRBV5-1 | TGCGCCAGCAGCTTGGCTTCTCTGGCGGGAGGGGAGACCCAGTACTTC | CASSLASLAGGETQYF
TRBJ2-1 | TRBD2 | NA | TRBV29-1 | TGCAGCGCCCTAGCGGGGAGCTCCTACAATGAGCAGTTCTTC | CSALAGSSYNEQFF
TRBJ2-2 | TRBD2 | NA | TRBV9 | TGTGCCAGCAGCACTAGCGGGGGGGCCCCCGGGGAGCTGTTTTTT | CASSTSGGAPGELFF
TRBJ2-1 | NA | NA | TRBV2 | TGTGCCAGCAGTCCGGGGAGCTCCTACAATGAGCAGTTCTTC | CASSPGSSYNEQFF
TRBJ2-3 | NA | NA | TRBV3-1/TRBV3-2 | TGTGCCAGCAGCCAAGAGGGTGGAGCGGGTACGCAGTATTTT | CASSQEGGAGTQYF
TRBJ2-3 | NA | NA | TRBV4-1 | TGCGCCAGCAGCCAAGGGGAAACAGATACGCAGTATTTT | CASSQGETDTQYF
TRBJ2-1 | TRBD2 | NA | TRBV7-2 | TGTGCCAGCATGCTAGCGGGGGGTTACAATGAGCAGTTCTTC | CASMLAGGYNEQFF
TRBJ2-1 | TRBD1 | NA | TRBV7-2 | TGTGCCAGCAGCATCCGGACAGGGTCCTACAATGAGCAGTTCTTC | CASSIRTGSYNEQFF
TRBJ2-2 | TRBD2 | NA | TRBV6-5 | TGTGCCAGCAATAGGGCGGGAGTAGCCGGGGAGCTGTTTTTT | CASNRAGVAGELFF
TRBJ1-1 | NA | NA | TRBV28 | TGTGCCAGCAGTTTATTGTTCGTCTCCAGGGCCCCCGAAGCTTTCTTT | CASSLLFVSRAPEAFF
TRBJ2-5 | NA | NA | TRBV19 | TGTGCCAGTAGTGAGGGCAGGGTTTTTGAGACCCAGTACTTC | CASSEGRVFETQYF
TRBJ2-3 | NA | once | TRBV5-1 | TGCGCCAGCAGCTTGGGGTCCAGCGGGAGCACAGATACGCAGTATTTT | CASSLGSSGSTDTQYF
TRBJ2-5 | NA | NA | TRBV18 | TGTGCCAGCTCACCACTCCCCCTAGAGACCCAGTACTTC | CASSPLPLETQYF
TRBJ1-2 | TRBD1 | NA | TRBV29-1 | TGCAGCGTTGCCAACGCGGCGGGACAGGGGTCTAGTGGCTACACCTTC | CSVANAAGQGSSGYTF
TRBJ2-1 | NA | once | TRBV27 | TGTGCCAGTGGGTATGGGACTGTGGGTGAGCAGTTCTTC | CASGYGTVGEQFF
TRBJ1-2 | NA | once | TRBV10-3 | TGTGCCATCAGTCCGGTCCCCCGGGGTGGCTACACCTTC | CAISPVPRGGYTF
TRBJ1-5 | NA | NA | TRBV9 | TGTGCCAGCAGCGCGGAAGGGCGGAGCAATCAGCCCCAGCATTTT | CASSAEGRSNQPQHF
TRBJ2-2 | NA | NA | TRBV7-8 | TGTGCCAGCAGCTTAGTTGGCACCCCGAGGGACACCGGGGAGCTGTTTTTT | CASSLVGTPRDTGELFF
TRBJ1-1 | NA | NA | TRBV6-5 | TGTGCCAGCAGTCCCACTTTGGGGGGCACTGAAGCTTTCTTT | CASSPTLGGTEAFF
TRBJ2-3 | TRBD2 | once | TRBV18 | TGTGCCAGCTCAGTAAACGCGGGGGGATCAGATACGCAGTATTTT | CASSVNAGGSDTQYF
TRBJ2-7 | NA | few | TRBV20-1 | TGCAGTGCCAAAAATTACGAGCAGTACTTC | CSAKNYEQYF